The next 23 T cell receptor beta chains were all read from a single sample in a study of spatial heterogeneity in lung cancer. Study-level results: Counts that tracked tumor mutation counts were those of expanded intratumoral alpha and beta TCRs.

The time point denotes: sample taken at primary tumor resection. TCRdb recomputed calls from the 5' RACE reads with MiXCR, one row per CDR3 protein. The sample lists about 9,800 distinct CDR3 sequences, over 50% occurring once. These TCRs' antigens remain unknown. Specimen: lung tumor tissue, collected at surgery. These receptors all come from a female donor with early-stage non-small cell lung cancer.

This rearrangement joins TRBV4-2 to TRBJ2-3; D unclear. Trimming took 0 bases from V and 2 from J, leaving 12 bases between them. Germline CDR1 reads LGHNA; CDR2 reads YNFKEQ. The CDR3 is 16 amino acids. CDR3 residues: CASSQDGTYYTDTQYF. CDR3 nucleotide sequence: TGTGCCAGCAGCCAAGATGGCACATACTACACAGATACGCAGTATTTT.

The rearrangement uses TRBV21-1 and TRBJ1-2; the listed D gene, TRBD1, was not tested against the DNA. TRBV21-1 has pseudogene status. The CDR3 spans 13 residues. In nucleotides, the CDR3 is TGTGCCAGCAGTTCCCGACAGAACTATGGCTACACCTTC. Protein: CASSSRQNYGYTF.

This clonotype was found a few times. The V call is TRBV12-3 or TRBV12-4, the J call TRBJ2-7, with D unclear. This CDR3 has 15 amino acids. Trimming removed 5 bases at V and 1 base at J, with 15 bases between. CDR3 nucleotide sequence: TGTGCCAGCAGTAGACCCACCCCGGGTTCCTACGAGCAGTACTTC. The encoded protein is CASSRPTPGSYEQYF.

By sample share, this clonotype is medium-sized (0.01 to 0.1%). This chain connects TRBV4-3 to TRBJ2-2; 12 bases are a match to TRBD2. CDR3 length: 17 residues. Germline values: CDR1 LGHNA, CDR2 YSLEER. Unmatched junction bases numbered 5, after V lost 0 bases and J lost 6 bases. This CDR3 reads CASSQDPPSGGAGELFF. In DNA, the CDR3 is TGCGCCAGCAGCCAAGATCCCCCTAGCGGGGGGGCCGGGGAGCTGTTTTTT.

A single count supports this clonotype. The chain links TRBV20-1 to TRBJ1-1, with 8 bases that match TRBD1. CDR3 size: 14 residues. With 6 bases clipped from V and 1 base from J, the junction kept 7 bases outside the gene matches. Germline V gene lookup returns CDR1 DFQATT and CDR2 SNEGSKA (reference sequence). CDR3 amino acids: CSARTGKENTEAFF. The CDR3 DNA is TGCAGTGCGAGGACAGGGAAGGAGAACACTGAAGCTTTCTTT.

This sequence joins TRBV7-8 and TRBJ2-1; 8 bases map to TRBD2. Trimming took 1 base from V and 3 from J; bases not matched to a gene: 2. Per germline, CDR1 SGHVS and CDR2 FQNEAQ. There are 15 residues in the CDR3. CDR3 DNA sequence: TGTGCCAGCAGCTTAGACGGGGGGGTCTACAATGAGCAGTTCTTC. Amino acids: CASSLDGGVYNEQFF.

The CDR3 here is CASQLGTAKETQYF. DNA for the CDR3: TGTGCCTCCCAGCTTGGAACAGCGAAAGAGACCCAGTACTTC. V is TRBV5-4 and J is TRBJ2-5, with no clear D. Germline V lookup: CDR1 SGHNT, CDR2 YYREEE (reference sequence). The CDR3 contains 14 residues. V was pared by 10 bases and J by 3 bases, with 19 bases between.

The chain combines TRBV6-1 with TRBJ2-7; D is unresolved. The CDR3 spans 16 residues. Germline V gene lookup returns CDR1 MNHNS and CDR2 SASEGT. Trimming took 1 base from V and 0 from J, leaving 13 bases between them. Written as DNA, the CDR3 is TGTGCCAGCAGTGAAGGGCTGGGTTCCTACTCCTACGAGCAGTACTTC. Protein product: CASSEGLGSYSYEQYF.

The gene calls are TRBV20-1 and TRBJ2-5, with a weak D call TRBD2 (5 bases). V dropped 1 base and J dropped 5 bases, with 11 bases sitting between them. The CDR3 is made up of 13 amino acids. Germline CDR1 reads DFQATT; CDR2 reads SNEGSKA (reference sequence). The CDR3 region is CSARGVRRETQYF. The CDR3 DNA follows: TGCAGTGCTAGAGGTGTTAGGAGGGAGACCCAGTACTTC.

J is TRBJ2-2 and V is TRBV2; D is ambiguous. This CDR3 region has 15 residues. Germline lookup yields CDR1 SNHLY and CDR2 FYNNEI. V lost 8 bases and J 0 bases, leaving 13 bases between the germline ends. In DNA, the CDR3 is TGTGCCAGCCTCTGGGGAACCGCGAACACCGGGGAGCTGTTTTTT. Its protein product is CASLWGTANTGELFF.

The rearrangement uses TRBV4-1 and TRBJ2-7; 9 positions agree with TRBD1. Germline CDR1 is MGHRA and CDR2 is YSYEKL. The CDR3 is 16 amino acids. Germline trimming cut 0 bases from V and 3 bases from J; bases unmatched to any gene: 6. CDR3 loop: CASSQDAGTGRYEQYF. The DNA of the CDR3 is TGCGCCAGCAGCCAAGACGCCGGGACAGGGCGCTACGAGCAGTACTTC.

J is TRBJ1-1 and V is TRBV6-1, with D uncertain. Between the trimmed V and J ends, which lost 8 bases and 8 bases, there was a span of 15 bases. The CDR3 has 12 amino acids. Germline loops: CDR1 MNHNS, CDR2 SASEGT. CDR3 sequence reads: CASFSVGREAFF. Written as DNA, the CDR3 is TGTGCCAGCTTTAGCGTCGGGAGAGAAGCTTTCTTT.

V and J are TRBV12-3 or TRBV12-4 and TRBJ2-3; D is uncertain. The V end was cut by 6 bases, the J end by 7 bases, with 8 bases between. This CDR3 contains 11 residues. Here the CDR3 reads CASSSRYTQYF. CDR3 sequence (DNA): TGTGCCAGCAGCAGTCGTTATACGCAGTATTTT.

The chain is built from TRBV5-4 and TRBJ1-2, with D possibly TRBD1 on 6 matching bases. This CDR3 has 13 residues. V shed 3 bases and J shed 2 bases, with 8 bases lying between them. The V gene's germline CDR1 is SGHNT and CDR2 YYREEE (reference sequence). The CDR3 bases are TGTGCCAGCAGCTGGGACACAAACTATGGCTACACCTTC. The encoded protein is CASSWDTNYGYTF.

Turning to this clonotype: A junction boundary mismatches the germline segment, possibly from a read error. As DNA, the CDR3 is TGCAGTGGGGACCGAGGCGACTTC. This gives the protein CSGDRGDF. The rearrangement joins TRBV20-1 to TRBJ1-2, with D perhaps matching TRBD1 (5 bases). Per germline, CDR1 DFQATT and CDR2 SNEGSKA (reference sequence). CDR3 length: 8 residues.

This clonotype rates as medium-sized (0.01 to 0.1%). The gene calls are TRBV5-5 and TRBJ2-2, with D maybe TRBD1 (6 bases). V lost 0 bases, J lost 4 bases, and 19 bases lay in between. The germline CDR1 and CDR2 sequences are SGHKS and YYEKEE (reference sequence). The CDR3 spans 18 residues. The CDR3 region has the DNA TGTGCCAGCAGCTTGGCGTTCGTCAGGGGAAGGAGCACCGGGGAGCTGTTTTTT. As protein: CASSLAFVRGRSTGELFF.

J is TRBJ2-6 and V is TRBV12-3 or TRBV12-4, with 8 bases aligning to TRBD1. This CDR3 is built from 17 residues. J was trimmed by 9 bases and V by 3 bases; bases with no gene match: 13. The CDR3 region has the DNA TGTGCCAGCAGTTTCTTGCCCGGGACAGGACTCTACAACGTCCTGACTTTC. It translates to CASSFLPGTGLYNVLTF.

This clonotype was observed a handful of times. The rearrangement links TRBV28 to TRBJ2-1; D gene unclear. The germline V and J ends were trimmed by 5 bases and 9 bases, with 17 bases remaining between them. The CDR3 contains 14 residues. The germline CDR1 and CDR2 sequences are MDHEN and SYDVKM. The CDR3 nucleotides are TGTGCCAGCAGTGTTATGCGTCGATATTTTGAGCAGTTCTTC. Amino acids: CASSVMRRYFEQFF.

The chain employs TRBV5-1 and TRBJ2-5; 8 bases are a match to TRBD2. This CDR3 comprises 18 residues. Germline V gene sequence: CDR1 SGHRS, CDR2 YFSETQ. Trimming at V came to 3 bases and at J to 4 bases, leaving 17 bases not matched to a gene. CDR3 protein: CASSSIFFGSGGRETQYF. Here the CDR3 DNA reads TGCGCCAGCAGCTCGATCTTCTTTGGGAGCGGGGGCCGAGAGACCCAGTACTTC. Looking up the rest from reference TRBV5-1 and TRBJ2-5 gives the full variable domain: KAGVTQTPRYLIKTRGQQVTLSCSPISGHRSVSWYQQTPGQGLQFLFEYFSETQRNKGNFPGRFSGRQFSNSRSEMNVSTLELGDSALYLCASSSIFFGSGGRETQYFGPGTRLLVL.

The J gene is TRBJ1-5, the V gene TRBV28; D is ambiguous. The V end was cut by 2 bases, the J end by 2 bases, with 10 bases between. CDR1 MDHEN and CDR2 SYDVKM come from the germline V gene. The CDR3 runs 15 residues. DNA for the CDR3: TGTGCCAGCAGTTTAATTGATACCGGCAATCAGCCCCAGCATTTT. This sequence encodes CASSLIDTGNQPQHF.

The count of this clonotype is one. The V call is TRBV20-1, the J call TRBJ2-1; D perhaps matches TRBD2 (7 bases). CDR1 DFQATT and CDR2 SNEGSKA come from the germline V gene (reference sequence). The CDR3 length is 14 residues. The CDR3 protein is CSMAGGLGYNEQFF. The DNA of the CDR3 is TGCAGCATGGCCGGGGGGCTGGGCTACAATGAGCAGTTCTTC.

This chain joins TRBV7-9 and TRBJ2-2; perhaps TRBD2 as D (6 bases). The CDR3 runs to 17 residues. Per germline, CDR1 SEHNR and CDR2 FQNEAQ (reference sequence). V was shortened by 2 bases and J by 4 bases, with 17 bases between the two germline ends. The CDR3 DNA follows: TGTGCCAGCAGCTTATCATCGAGAGGACTAACCACCGGGGAGCTGTTTTTT. Translating gives CASSLSSRGLTTGELFF.

The V call is TRBV5-1, the J call TRBJ1-2, with D possibly TRBD1 on 5 matching bases. The CDR3 length is 12 residues. V was pared by 4 bases and J by 6 bases, with 10 bases between. Germline assignment: CDR1 SGHRS and CDR2 YFSETQ. DNA of the CDR3: TGCGCCAGCAGCCCGGAGGGGCATGGCTACACCTTC. Its translation is CASSPEGHGYTF.